This T cell receptor (beta chain) comes out of a study of shared clonotypes between healthy human individuals. Germline V gene lookup returns CDR1 SNHLY and CDR2 FYNNEI. V was clipped by 1 base and J by 8 bases; unmatched bases: 10. The CDR3 is 15 amino acids. This clone was observed a single time. Its target is unknown. Regarding the study as a whole: About 5% of naive CD4 clonotypes were shared across a few donors. A generally larger estimated richness was seen in naive subsets than in memory subsets.

Authors' methods: There were no quality scores in the junction-only immunoSEQ sequences, so filtering differed. Using immunoSEQ multiplex PCR, the repertoire was profiled, and TCRdb retains in-frame clones only, with some absent. The V and J calls and clone size are taken from that table; D and trimming were inferred from the DNA. This table holds more than 2 million clones, nearly 97% found once. The sequence was collected from a man aged 18 to 30 in good health. The J gene is TRBJ1-1, the V gene TRBV2, with TRBD1 identical over 7 bases. The sequenced material came from naive CD4+ T cells sorted from blood. The subset was: CD45RA+ positively selected. The CDR3 DNA sequence: TGTGCCAGCAGTGAAGACAGGGGCCGTTTCGAAGAAGCTTTCTTT. Its translation is CASSEDRGRFEEAFF.